This T cell receptor beta chain was captured by sequencing in a study of vaccination and CD4 T cells after COVID-19 (dated by TCRdb to between 2021 and 2023). Notes on the research overall: Convalescent patients had a positive SARS-CoV-2 result on nasal swab PCR, and of these patients, several had mild disease and one had severe disease. The convalescent cohort comprised six males and four females, including two Hispanic individuals, seven Caucasians, two Asians and one multiracial person. Two doses of either the Pfizer-BioNTech BNT162b2 vaccine (n=8) or the Moderna mRNA-1273 vaccine (n=2) were administered to participants. Post-COVID blood samples were collected from convalescent patients a median of approximately 100 days after diagnosis, with a range of about 30 to 170 days. The time from the second vaccine dose to post-vaccine blood sampling had a median of roughly 72 days and ranged from roughly 13 to 241 days. For stimulating the cultures, overlapping spike peptide pools were used, derived from SARS-CoV-2 as well as from the common cold coronaviruses HCoV-NL63, HCoV-OC43 and HCoV-229E. Control cultures used a CEFX viral epitope pool as positive control, an HIV-1 Nef peptide pool as negative control, or no peptide. The spike-specific CD4+ TCR repertoire was compared before and after mRNA vaccination in approximately 9 COVID-19 convalescent patients and 4 infection-naive healthy vaccine recipients.

As concerns this clonotype: Its target antigen remains unknown. The sample holds no much larger clone one base away, and base qualities are not on file.

V ends up 6 bases short and J 3 bases short, with an unmatched junction base count of 14. CDR1 and CDR2, looked up from the germline V gene, are MDHEN and SYDVKM. Spanning cysteine to phenylalanine, the CDR3 consists of 16 amino acids. Only the CDR3 region is kept as DNA, spanning 48 bases read in frame from base 1. What the authors observed across the whole study: In convalescent patients, a median roughly 87% of post-vaccine SARS-CoV-2-reactive clones were detected only after vaccination, and vaccine-specific priming was suggested by this finding. Only a relatively small number of convalescent patients were included in the study, and early timepoints following natural infection were not analyzed. Of the vaccine-specific clones found in convalescent patients, nearly all (304 of 307) were mono-reactive for SARS-CoV-2 spike instead of being cross-reactive with common cold coronaviruses. An increase in the median number of SARS-CoV-2-reactive clonotypes from some 20 after infection to 35 to 40 after vaccination was observed, but the change was not found to be significant.

The treatment or condition label on this specimen signifies: approximately 9-day PBMC culture with coronavirus spike peptide pools or control peptides (ViraFEST assay). The ViraFEST assay, used in the study, expanded antigen-specific T cells with peptide pools and then identified the expanded clonotypes through TCR sequencing. The positive SARS-CoV-2 PCR tests of the convalescent patients were dated from March to December 2020, before the Alpha, Beta and Delta variants emerged in the United States. PBMCs were cultured at approximately 2 million per well in IMDM supplemented with roughly 5.2% human AB serum and 8.5 to 10 IU/ml IL-2, with roughly 9.5 ug/ml peptide pools added. Half of the culture medium was replaced with fresh IL-2-containing medium on days 3 and 7. Once the cells had been in culture for about 10 days, the EasySep CD4+ T cell isolation kit was used to isolate CD4+ T cells by negative selection. Ficoll-Paque Plus gradient centrifugation was used to isolate PBMCs from whole blood, and the isolated PBMCs were then either used fresh or cryopreserved at -140C. Culture conditions were generally each tested in triplicate wells.

The library was built by means of PCR. At the Johns Hopkins FTIC core, DNA from the cultured CD4+ T cells underwent TCR sequencing with the Oncomine TCR Beta short-read assay. The QIAamp micro DNA kit was used to extract genomic DNA from the cultured CD4+ T cells. Oncomine TCR Beta libraries from cultured CD4+ T cells were pooled with unique dual indexes and sequenced on an Illumina iSeq 100. For the original study's pipeline: Non-productive sequences were filtered out, and CDR3s that did not start with C, did not end with F or W, or were shorter than 7 amino acids were discarded. Antigen-specific clonotypes were identified using the MANAFEST web application through comparison of peptide-stimulated wells with reference and other culture wells. An FDR below 0.05, an odds ratio above 5, and a productive frequency above 0.1% in at least two of three replicate wells were required for clones to be considered positive. A clonotype counted as cross-reactive if it showed significant expansion both in the SARS-CoV-2 spike wells and in at least one common cold coronavirus spike condition. CDR3 homology was assessed with Levenshtein distances (stringdist) and unrooted phylogenetic trees (ape) in R version 3.6.1. TCRdb reran the public reads through fastp at Q25 and MiXCR, keeping productive beta chains. Each record represents a unique CDR3 protein, reported with the most common genes and DNA among its rows. It is TCRdb's table, rather than the study itself, that gives the V and J calls and clone size. The sample table contains approximately 15,000 distinct CDR3 sequences; only one count was recorded for around 40% of them. 8% to 13% of the sample is in the top ten clones.

Here the chain combines TRBV28 and TRBJ2-7, with TRBD1 matching 7 junction bases. The TCR sequence derives from a human donor who had recovered from COVID-19. The specimen was CD4+ T cells from blood, cultured in vitro. The nucleotide sequence reads as follows: TGTGCCAGCAGATATCAACAGGGGTCGCCCGACTACGAGCAGTACTTC. Its translation is CASRYQQGSPDYEQYF.